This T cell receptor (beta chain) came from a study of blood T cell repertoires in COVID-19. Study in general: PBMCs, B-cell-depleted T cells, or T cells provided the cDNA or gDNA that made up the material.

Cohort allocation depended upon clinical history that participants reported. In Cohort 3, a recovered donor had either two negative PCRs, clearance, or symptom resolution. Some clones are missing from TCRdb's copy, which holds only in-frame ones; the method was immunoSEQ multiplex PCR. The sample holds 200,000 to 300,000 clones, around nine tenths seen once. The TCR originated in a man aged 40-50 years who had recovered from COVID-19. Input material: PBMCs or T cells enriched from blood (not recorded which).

The CDR3 spells CASSLNRNQPQHF. CDR3 in DNA: TGTGCCAGCAGTTTGAACAGAAATCAGCCCCAGCATTTT. This chain links TRBV27 with TRBJ1-5; D unresolved. The CDR3 extends over 13 amino acids. Germline CDR1 reads MNHEY; CDR2 reads SMNVEV (reference sequence). Deletions cut 3 bases from V and 4 bases from J, with 7 bases between.